This T cell receptor beta chain was identified during a study of immune cell composition in non-small cell lung cancer. This clone was seen more than once but under ten times. Its matching antigen is unknown. Profiled with immunoSEQ multiplex PCR; TCRdb holds only in-frame clones, not every one. The sample consists of around 2,800 clones, about 78% of them appearing once. This CDR3 is built from 16 residues. The J segment lost 0 bases and the V segment lost 4 bases, leaving 5 bases of the junction unmatched. The germline V gene has CDR1 MGHRA and CDR2 YSYEKL. DNA was extracted from unsorted cell suspensions stored frozen. Overall study findings and caveats: Squamous carcinomas (approximately 80%) more often had tumour-associated clones >0.5% than adenocarcinomas (33%). In adenocarcinoma, maximal tumour-associated clone frequency tracked TIL tumour reactivity. Squamous lung tumours showed higher top 10 clone scores and clonality than adenocarcinomas.

The chain uses TRBV4-1 and TRBJ1-4; TRBD1 matches at 7 bases. Specimen: lung tumor tissue. This TCR was sampled from a human donor with non-small cell lung cancer. This CDR3 is CASSLRQGPTNEKLFF. For the CDR3, the DNA is TGCGCCAGCAGCCTAAGACAGGGACCAACTAATGAAAAACTGTTTTTT.